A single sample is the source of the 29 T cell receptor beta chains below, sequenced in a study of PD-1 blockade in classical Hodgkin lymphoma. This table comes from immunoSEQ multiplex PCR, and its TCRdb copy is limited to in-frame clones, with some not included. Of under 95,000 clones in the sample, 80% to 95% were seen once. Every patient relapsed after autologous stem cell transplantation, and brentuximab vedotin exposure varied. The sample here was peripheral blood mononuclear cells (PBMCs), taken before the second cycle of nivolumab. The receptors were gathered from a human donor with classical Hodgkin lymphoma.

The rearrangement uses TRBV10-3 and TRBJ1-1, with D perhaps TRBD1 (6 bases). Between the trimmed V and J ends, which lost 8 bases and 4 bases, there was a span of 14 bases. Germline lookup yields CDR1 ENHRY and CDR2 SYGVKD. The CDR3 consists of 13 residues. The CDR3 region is CAISGRQATEAFF. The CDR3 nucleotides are TGTGCCATCTCCGGGAGACAGGCCACTGAAGCTTTCTTT.

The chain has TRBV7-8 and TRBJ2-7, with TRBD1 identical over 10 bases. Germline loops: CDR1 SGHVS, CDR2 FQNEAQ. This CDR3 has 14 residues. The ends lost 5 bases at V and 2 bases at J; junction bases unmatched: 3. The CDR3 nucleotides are TGTGCCAGCAGCCGTGACAGGGGGCCCTACGAGCAGTACTTC. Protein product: CASSRDRGPYEQYF.

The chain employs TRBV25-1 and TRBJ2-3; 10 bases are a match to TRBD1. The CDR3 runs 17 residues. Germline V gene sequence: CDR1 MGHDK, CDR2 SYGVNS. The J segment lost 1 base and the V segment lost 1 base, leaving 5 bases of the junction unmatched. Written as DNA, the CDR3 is TGTGCCAGCAGTGAATGGAAAGGGACAGGGGGCACAGATACGCAGTATTTT. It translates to CASSEWKGTGGTDTQYF.

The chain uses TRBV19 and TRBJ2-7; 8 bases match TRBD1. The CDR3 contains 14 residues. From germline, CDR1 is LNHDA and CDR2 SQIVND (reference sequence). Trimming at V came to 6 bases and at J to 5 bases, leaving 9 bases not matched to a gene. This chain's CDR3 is CASSQGAPLDEQYF. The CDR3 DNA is TGTGCCAGTAGCCAGGGGGCCCCTCTGGACGAGCAGTACTTC.

The CDR3: CASSLLTGGAGETQYF. CDR3 DNA sequence: TGTGCCAGCAGCTTGCTTACAGGGGGCGCGGGAGAGACCCAGTACTTC. This chain joins TRBV7-2 and TRBJ2-5; TRBD1 matches 9 bases. V lost 3 bases to trimming and J lost 4 bases; unmatched junction nucleotides: 9. This CDR3 is built from 16 residues. The germline V gene encodes CDR1 SGHTA and CDR2 FQGNSA. Based on the CDR3 plus reference TRBV7-2 and TRBJ2-5, the full variable domain is GAGVSQSPSNKVTEKGKDVELRCDPISGHTALYWYRQSLGQGLEFLIYFQGNSAPDKSGLPSDRFSAERTGGSVSTLTIQRTQQEDSAVYLCASSLLTGGAGETQYFGPGTRLLVL.

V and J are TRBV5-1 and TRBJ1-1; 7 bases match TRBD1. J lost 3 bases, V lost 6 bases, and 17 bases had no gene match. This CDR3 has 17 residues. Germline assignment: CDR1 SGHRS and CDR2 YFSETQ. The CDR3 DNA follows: TGCGCCAGCATCCCTGAGGGGGCCACGTCCCGGGACACTGAAGCTTTCTTT. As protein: CASIPEGATSRDTEAFF.

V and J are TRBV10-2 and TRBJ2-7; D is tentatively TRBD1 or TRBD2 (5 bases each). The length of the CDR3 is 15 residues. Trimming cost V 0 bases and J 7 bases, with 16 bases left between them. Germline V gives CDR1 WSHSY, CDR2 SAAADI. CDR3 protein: CASSESRAGIREQYF. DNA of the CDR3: TGCGCCAGCAGTGAGTCGAGGGCAGGGATTAGGGAGCAGTACTTC.

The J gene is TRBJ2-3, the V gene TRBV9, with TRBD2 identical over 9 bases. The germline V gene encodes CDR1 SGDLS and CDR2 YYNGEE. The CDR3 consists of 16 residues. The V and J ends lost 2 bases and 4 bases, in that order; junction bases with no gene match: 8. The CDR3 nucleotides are TGTGCCAGCAGCGTGAGAGCGGGAGGACTTGCAGATACGCAGTATTTT. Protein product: CASSVRAGGLADTQYF.

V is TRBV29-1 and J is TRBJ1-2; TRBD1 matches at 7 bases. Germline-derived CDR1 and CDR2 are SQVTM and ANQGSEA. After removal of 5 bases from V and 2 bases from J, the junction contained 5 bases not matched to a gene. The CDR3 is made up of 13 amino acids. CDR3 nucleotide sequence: TGCAGCGTTATTGGGACAGCGAACTATGGCTACACCTTC. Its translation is CSVIGTANYGYTF.

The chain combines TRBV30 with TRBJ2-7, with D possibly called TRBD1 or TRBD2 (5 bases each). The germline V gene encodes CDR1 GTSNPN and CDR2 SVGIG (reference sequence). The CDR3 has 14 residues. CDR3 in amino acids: CALYGGPAPYEQYF. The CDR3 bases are TGTGCTCTATATGGGGGTCCGGCGCCCTACGAGCAGTACTTC.

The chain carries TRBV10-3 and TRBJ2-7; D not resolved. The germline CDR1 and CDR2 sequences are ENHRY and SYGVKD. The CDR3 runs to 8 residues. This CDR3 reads CPFYEQYF. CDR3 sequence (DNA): TGTCCCTTCTACGAGCAGTACTTC.

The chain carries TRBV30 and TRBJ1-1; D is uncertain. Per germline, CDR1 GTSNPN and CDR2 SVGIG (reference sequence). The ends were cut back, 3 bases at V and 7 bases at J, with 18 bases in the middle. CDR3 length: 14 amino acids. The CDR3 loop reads CAWSGRPPANEAFF. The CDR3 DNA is TGTGCCTGGAGCGGGCGCCCGCCTGCAAATGAAGCTTTCTTT.

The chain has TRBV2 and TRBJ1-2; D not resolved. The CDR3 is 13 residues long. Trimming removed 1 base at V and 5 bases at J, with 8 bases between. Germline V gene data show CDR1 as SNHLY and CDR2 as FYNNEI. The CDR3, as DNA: TGTGCCAGCAGTGAAGGCAGGACTTATGGCTACACCTTC. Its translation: CASSEGRTYGYTF.

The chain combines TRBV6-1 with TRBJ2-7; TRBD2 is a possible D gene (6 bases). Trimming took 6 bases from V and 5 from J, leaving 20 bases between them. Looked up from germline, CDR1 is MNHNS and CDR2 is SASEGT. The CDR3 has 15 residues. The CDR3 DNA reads TGTGCCAGCAGAACCTCGGGGGACCACCGGGACGAGCAGTACTTC. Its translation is CASRTSGDHRDEQYF.

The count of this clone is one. CDR3 coding DNA: TGTGCCAGCAATCGGGGGGGACGAACTGAAGCTTTCTTT. Translating gives CASNRGGRTEAFF. The gene calls are TRBV2 and TRBJ1-1; maybe TRBD1 (5 bases). CDR3 length: 13 residues. V was shortened by 7 bases and J by 5 bases, with 14 bases between the two germline ends. The germline CDR1 and CDR2 sequences are SNHLY and FYNNEI.

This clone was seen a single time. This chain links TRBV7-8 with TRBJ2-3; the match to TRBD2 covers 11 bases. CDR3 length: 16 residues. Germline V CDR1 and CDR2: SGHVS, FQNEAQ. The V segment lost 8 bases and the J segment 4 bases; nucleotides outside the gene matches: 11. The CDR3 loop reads CASGTSGRGRADTQYF. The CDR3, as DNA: TGTGCCAGCGGTACTAGCGGGAGAGGTCGGGCAGATACGCAGTATTTT. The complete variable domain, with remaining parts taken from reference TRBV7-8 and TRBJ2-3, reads GAGVSQSPRYKVAKRGQDVALRCDPISGHVSLFWYQQALGQGPEFLTYFQNEAQLDKSGLPSDRFFAERPEGSVSTLKIQRTQQEDSAVYLCASGTSGRGRADTQYFGPGTRLTVL.

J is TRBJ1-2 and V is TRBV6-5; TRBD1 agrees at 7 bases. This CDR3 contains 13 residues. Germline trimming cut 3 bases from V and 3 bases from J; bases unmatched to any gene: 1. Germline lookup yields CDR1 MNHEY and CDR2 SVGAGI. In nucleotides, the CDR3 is TGTGCCAGCAGTTATCAGGGGGACTATGGCTACACCTTC. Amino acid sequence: CASSYQGDYGYTF.

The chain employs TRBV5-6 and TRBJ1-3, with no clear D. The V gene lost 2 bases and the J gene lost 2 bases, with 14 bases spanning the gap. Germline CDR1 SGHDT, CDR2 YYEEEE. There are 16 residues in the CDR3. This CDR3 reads CASSFLLRRAGNTIYF. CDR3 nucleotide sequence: TGTGCCAGCAGCTTCTTGTTGCGCCGGGCTGGAAACACCATATATTTT.

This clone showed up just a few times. The CDR3 is CASSLGGNTEAFF. CDR3 sequence (DNA): TGTGCCAGCAGTTTAGGAGGGAACACTGAAGCTTTCTTT. This rearrangement joins TRBV27 to TRBJ1-1, with unresolved D. Germline V lookup: CDR1 MNHEY, CDR2 SMNVEV (reference sequence). Trimming cost V 2 bases and J 1 base, with 5 bases left between them. The CDR3 is 13 residues long.

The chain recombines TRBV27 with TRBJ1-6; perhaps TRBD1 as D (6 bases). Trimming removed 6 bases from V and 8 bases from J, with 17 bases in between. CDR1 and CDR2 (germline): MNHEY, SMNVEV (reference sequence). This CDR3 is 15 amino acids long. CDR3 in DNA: TGTGCCAGCAGCAACCTAGGGGGTTACGATTCACCCCTCCACTTT. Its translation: CASSNLGGYDSPLHF.

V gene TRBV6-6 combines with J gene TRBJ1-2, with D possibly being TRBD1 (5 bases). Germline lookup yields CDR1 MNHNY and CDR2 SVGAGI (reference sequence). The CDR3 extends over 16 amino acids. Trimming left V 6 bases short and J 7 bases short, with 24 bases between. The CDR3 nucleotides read TGTGCCAGCAGGCTCCCCCAGGGACCGCCCGGGAGTGGCTACACCTTC. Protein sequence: CASRLPQGPPGSGYTF.

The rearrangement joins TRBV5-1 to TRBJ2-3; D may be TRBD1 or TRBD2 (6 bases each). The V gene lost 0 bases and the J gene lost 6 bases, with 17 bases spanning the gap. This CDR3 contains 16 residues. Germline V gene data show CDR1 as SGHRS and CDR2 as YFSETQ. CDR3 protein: CASSLGDPWRGDTQYF. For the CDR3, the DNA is TGCGCCAGCAGCTTGGGGGATCCCTGGAGGGGGGATACGCAGTATTTT.

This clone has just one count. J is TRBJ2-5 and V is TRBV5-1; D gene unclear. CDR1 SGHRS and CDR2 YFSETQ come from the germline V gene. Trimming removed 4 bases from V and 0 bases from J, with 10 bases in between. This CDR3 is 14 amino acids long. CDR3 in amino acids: CASSIYLDQETQYF. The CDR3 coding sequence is TGCGCCAGCAGCATTTATTTAGACCAAGAGACCCAGTACTTC.

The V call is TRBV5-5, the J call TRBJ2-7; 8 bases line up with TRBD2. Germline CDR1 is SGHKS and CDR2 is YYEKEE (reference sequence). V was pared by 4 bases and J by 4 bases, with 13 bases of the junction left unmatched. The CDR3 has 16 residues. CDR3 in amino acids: CASSLAAGGPTYEQYF. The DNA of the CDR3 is TGTGCCAGCAGCCTGGCGGCGGGGGGTCCAACGTACGAGCAGTACTTC.

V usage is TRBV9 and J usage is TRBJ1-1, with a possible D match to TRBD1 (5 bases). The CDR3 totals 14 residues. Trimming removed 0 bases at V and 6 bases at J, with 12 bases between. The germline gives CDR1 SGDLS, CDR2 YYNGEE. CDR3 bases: TGTGCCAGCAGCGTAGAAGGCAGGGACCCTGAAGCTTTCTTT. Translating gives CASSVEGRDPEAFF.

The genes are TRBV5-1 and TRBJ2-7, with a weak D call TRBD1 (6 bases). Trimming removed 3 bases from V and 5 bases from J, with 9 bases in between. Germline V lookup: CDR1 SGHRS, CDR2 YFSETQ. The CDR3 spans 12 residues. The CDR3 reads CASSSRGHEQYF. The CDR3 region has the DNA TGCGCCAGCAGCTCCAGGGGCCACGAGCAGTACTTC.

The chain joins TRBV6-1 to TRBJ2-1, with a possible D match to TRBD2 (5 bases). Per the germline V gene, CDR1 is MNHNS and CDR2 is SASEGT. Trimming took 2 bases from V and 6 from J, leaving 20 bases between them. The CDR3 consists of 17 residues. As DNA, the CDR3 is TGTGCCAGCAGTGAATCGTTTTGGGCGGGTCCGGGCAATGAGCAGTTCTTC. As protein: CASSESFWAGPGNEQFF.

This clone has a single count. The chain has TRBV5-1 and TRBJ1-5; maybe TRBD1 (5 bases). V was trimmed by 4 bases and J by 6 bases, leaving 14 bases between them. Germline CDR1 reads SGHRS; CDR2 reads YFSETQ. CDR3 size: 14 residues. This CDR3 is CASSRDSGSQPQHF. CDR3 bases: TGCGCCAGCAGCCGTGACAGCGGGAGTCAGCCCCAGCATTTT.

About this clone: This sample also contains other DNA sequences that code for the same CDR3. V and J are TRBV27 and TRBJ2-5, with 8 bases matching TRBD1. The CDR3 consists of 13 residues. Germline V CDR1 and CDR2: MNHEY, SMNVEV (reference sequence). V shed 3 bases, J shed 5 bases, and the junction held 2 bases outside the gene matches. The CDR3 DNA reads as TGTGCCAGCAGTTTCCAGGGGGCGGAGACCCAGTACTTC. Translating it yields CASSFQGAETQYF.